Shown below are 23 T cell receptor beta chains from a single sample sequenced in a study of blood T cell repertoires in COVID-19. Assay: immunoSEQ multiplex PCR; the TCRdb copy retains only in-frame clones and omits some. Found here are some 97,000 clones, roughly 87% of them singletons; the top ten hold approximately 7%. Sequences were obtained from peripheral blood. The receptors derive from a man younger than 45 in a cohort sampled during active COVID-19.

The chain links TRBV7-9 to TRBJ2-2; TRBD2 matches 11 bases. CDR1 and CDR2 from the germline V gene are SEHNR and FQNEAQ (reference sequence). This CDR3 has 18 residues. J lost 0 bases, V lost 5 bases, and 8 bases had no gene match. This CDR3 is CASSPTASGGPNTGELFF. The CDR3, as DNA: TGTGCCAGCAGCCCAACCGCTAGCGGGGGGCCGAACACCGGGGAGCTGTTTTTT.

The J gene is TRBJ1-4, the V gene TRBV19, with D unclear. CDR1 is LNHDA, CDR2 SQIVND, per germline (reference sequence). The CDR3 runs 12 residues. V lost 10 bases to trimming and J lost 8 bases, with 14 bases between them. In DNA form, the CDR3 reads TGTGCCACCACGGGAGGTCCCGAAAAACTGTTTTTT. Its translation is CATTGGPEKLFF. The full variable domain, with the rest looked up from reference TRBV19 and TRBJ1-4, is DGGITQSPKYLFRKEGQNVTLSCEQNLNHDAMYWYRQDPGQGLRLIYYSQIVNDFQKGDIAEGYSVSREKKESFPLTVTSAQKNPTAFYLCATTGGPEKLFFGSGTQLSVL.

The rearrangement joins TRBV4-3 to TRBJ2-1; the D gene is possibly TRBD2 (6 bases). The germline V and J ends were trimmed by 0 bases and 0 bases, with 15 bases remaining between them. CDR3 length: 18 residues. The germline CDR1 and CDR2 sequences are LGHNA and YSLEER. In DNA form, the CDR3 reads TGCGCCAGCAGCCAAGAAGGCCCGGGACTGAGCTCCTACAATGAGCAGTTCTTC. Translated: CASSQEGPGLSSYNEQFF.

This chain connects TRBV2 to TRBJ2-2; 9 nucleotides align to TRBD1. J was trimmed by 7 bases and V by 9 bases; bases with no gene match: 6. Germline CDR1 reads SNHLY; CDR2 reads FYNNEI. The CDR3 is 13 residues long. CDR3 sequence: CASTGQGHGELFF. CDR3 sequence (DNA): TGTGCCAGTACGGGACAGGGTCACGGGGAGCTGTTTTTT.

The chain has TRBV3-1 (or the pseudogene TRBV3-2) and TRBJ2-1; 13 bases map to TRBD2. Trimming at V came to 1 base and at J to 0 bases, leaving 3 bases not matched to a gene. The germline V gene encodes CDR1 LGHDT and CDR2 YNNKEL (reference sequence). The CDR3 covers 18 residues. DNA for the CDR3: TGTGCCAGCAGCCAAGCACTAGCGGGGGGGAGCTCCTACAATGAGCAGTTCTTC. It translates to CASSQALAGGSSYNEQFF.

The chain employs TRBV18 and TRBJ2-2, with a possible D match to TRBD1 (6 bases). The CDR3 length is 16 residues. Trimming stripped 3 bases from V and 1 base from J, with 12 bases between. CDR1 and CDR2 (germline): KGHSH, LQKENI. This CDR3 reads CASSPWTELNTGELFF. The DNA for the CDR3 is TGTGCCAGCTCACCCTGGACAGAACTGAACACCGGGGAGCTGTTTTTT.

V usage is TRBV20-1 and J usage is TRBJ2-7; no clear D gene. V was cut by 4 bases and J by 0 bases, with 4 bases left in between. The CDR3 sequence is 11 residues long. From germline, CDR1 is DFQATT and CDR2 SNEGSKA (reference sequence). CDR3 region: CSAIRSYEQYF. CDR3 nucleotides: TGCAGTGCTATCCGCTCCTACGAGCAGTACTTC.

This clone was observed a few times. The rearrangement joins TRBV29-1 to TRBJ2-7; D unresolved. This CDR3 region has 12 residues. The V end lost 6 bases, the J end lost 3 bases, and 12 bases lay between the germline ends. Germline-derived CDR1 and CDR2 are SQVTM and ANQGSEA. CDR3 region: CSVARYDYEQYF. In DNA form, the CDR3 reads TGCAGCGTCGCCAGGTACGACTACGAGCAGTACTTC.

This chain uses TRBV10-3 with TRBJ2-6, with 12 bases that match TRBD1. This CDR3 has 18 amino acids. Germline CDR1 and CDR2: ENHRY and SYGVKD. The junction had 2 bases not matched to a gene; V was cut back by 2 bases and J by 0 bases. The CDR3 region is CAISERDRGHSGANVLTF. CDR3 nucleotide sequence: TGTGCCATCAGTGAGCGGGACAGGGGGCACTCTGGGGCCAACGTCCTGACTTTC.

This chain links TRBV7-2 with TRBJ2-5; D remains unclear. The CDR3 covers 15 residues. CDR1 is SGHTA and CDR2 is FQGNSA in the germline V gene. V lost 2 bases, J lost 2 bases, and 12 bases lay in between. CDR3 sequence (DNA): TGTGCCAGCAGCTTATCCTTTAGCCAGCAAGAGACCCAGTACTTC. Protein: CASSLSFSQQETQYF.

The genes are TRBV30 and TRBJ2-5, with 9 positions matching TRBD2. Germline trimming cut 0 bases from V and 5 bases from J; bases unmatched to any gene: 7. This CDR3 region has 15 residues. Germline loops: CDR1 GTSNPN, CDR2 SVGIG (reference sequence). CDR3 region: CAWSVLAGAGETQYF. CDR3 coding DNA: TGTGCCTGGAGTGTGTTAGCGGGGGCAGGGGAGACCCAGTACTTC.

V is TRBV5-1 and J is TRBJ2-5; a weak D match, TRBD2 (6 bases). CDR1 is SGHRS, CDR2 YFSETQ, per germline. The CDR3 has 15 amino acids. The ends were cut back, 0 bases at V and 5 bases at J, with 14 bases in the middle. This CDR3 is CASSLEGWGGETQYF. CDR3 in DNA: TGCGCCAGCAGCTTGGAGGGCTGGGGAGGCGAGACCCAGTACTTC.

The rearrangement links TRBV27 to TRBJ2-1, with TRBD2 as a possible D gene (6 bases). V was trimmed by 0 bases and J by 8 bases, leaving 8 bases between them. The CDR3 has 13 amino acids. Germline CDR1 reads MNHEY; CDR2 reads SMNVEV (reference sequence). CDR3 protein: CASSLSAGHEQFF. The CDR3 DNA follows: TGTGCCAGCAGTTTATCAGCGGGCCATGAGCAGTTCTTC.

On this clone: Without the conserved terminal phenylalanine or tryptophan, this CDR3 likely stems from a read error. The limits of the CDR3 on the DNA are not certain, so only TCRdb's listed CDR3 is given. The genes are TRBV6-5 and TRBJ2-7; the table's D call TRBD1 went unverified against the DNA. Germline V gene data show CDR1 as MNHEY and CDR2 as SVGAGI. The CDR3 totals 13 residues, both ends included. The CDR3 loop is CASSPLATGEKVL.

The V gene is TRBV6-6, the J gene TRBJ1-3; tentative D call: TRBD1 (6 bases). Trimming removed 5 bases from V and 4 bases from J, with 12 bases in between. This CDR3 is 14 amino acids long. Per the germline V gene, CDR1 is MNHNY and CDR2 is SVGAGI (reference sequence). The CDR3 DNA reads TGTGCCAGCAGTACCACAGGGAGCGGAAACACCATATATTTT. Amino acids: CASSTTGSGNTIYF.

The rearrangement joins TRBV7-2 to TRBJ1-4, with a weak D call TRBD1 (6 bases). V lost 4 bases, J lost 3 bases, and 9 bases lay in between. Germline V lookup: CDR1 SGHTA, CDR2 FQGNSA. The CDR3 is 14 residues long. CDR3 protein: CASSSDRSNEKLFF. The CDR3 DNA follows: TGTGCCAGCAGCTCGGACAGATCTAATGAAAAACTGTTTTTT.

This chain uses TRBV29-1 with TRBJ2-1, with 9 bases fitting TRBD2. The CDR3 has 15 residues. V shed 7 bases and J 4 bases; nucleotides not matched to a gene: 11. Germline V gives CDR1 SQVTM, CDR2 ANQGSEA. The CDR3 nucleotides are TGCAGCGCGCCCCGACTAGCGGTCGGATACAATGAGCAGTTCTTC. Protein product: CSAPRLAVGYNEQFF.

The CDR3 sequence is CASSMPPGQNTGELFF. In DNA form, the CDR3 reads TGTGCCAGTAGTATGCCCCCGGGACAGAACACCGGGGAGCTGTTTTTT. V and J are TRBV19 and TRBJ2-2; possibly TRBD1 for D (6 bases). Trimming left V 3 bases short and J 1 base short, with 12 bases between. Germline values: CDR1 LNHDA, CDR2 SQIVND (reference sequence). This CDR3 has 16 residues.

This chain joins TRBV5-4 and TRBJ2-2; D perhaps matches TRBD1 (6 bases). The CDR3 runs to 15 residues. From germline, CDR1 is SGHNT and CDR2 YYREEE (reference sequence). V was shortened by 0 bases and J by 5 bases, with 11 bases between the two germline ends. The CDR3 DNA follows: TGTGCCAGCAGCTTGGCCGGGACACAAACCGGGGAGCTGTTTTTT. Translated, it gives CASSLAGTQTGELFF.

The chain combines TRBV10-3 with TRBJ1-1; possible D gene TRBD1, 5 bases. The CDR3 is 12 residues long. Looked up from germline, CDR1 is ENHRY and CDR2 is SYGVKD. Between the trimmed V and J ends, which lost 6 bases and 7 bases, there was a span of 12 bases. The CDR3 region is CAISQHDSEAFF. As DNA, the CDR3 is TGTGCCATCAGCCAGCACGACAGTGAAGCTTTCTTT.

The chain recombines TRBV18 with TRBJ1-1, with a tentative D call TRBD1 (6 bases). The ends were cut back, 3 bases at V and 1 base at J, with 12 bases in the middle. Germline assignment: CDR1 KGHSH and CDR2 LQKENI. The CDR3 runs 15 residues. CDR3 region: CASSPGMDRNTEAFF. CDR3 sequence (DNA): TGTGCCAGCTCACCGGGAATGGACAGGAACACTGAAGCTTTCTTT.

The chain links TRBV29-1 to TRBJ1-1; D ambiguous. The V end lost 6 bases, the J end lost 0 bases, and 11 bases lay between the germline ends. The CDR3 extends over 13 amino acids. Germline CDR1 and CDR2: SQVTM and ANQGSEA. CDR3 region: CSVAGIMNTEAFF. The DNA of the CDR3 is TGCAGCGTGGCGGGAATCATGAACACTGAAGCTTTCTTT.

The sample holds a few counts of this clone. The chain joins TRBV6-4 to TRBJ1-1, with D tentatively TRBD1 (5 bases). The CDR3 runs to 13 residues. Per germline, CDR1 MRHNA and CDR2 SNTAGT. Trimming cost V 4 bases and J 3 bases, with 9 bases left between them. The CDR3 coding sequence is TGTGCCAGCAGTGTCCGGGGGGACACTGAAGCTTTCTTT. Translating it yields CASSVRGDTEAFF.